This is a list of T cell receptor beta chains from one sample in a study of blood T cell repertoires in COVID-19. Assay used: immunoSEQ multiplex PCR; TCRdb lists only in-frame clones, some missing. The data contain fewer than 300,000 clones, over 75% of them singletons. Sequencing was performed on PBMCs or T cells enriched from blood (not recorded which). The source of these receptors is a woman aged 25 to 45 who had recovered from COVID-19. Both conserved end residues are part of each CDR3. The order of the fields is CDR3 protein, J gene, V gene.

CDR3aa: CASSEFRQGGESRNTGELFF
j_gene: TRBJ2-2
v_gene: TRBV2

CDR3aa: CASSYSQMQETQYF
j_gene: TRBJ2-5
v_gene: TRBV6-5

CDR3aa: CASSLTSGIPTDTQYF
j_gene: TRBJ2-3
v_gene: TRBV19

CDR3aa: CASSLAGGGDTEAFF
j_gene: TRBJ1-1
v_gene: TRBV5-1

CDR3aa: CASSFPGGALGEAFF
j_gene: TRBJ1-1
v_gene: TRBV28

CDR3aa: CASSYGQGARETQYF
j_gene: TRBJ2-5
v_gene: TRBV5-8

CDR3aa: CASRGTGLSYNEQFF
j_gene: TRBJ2-1
v_gene: TRBV6-5

CDR3aa: CAWSSPSGSHEQYF
j_gene: TRBJ2-7
v_gene: TRBV30

CDR3aa: CASSVGDRVHEQYF
j_gene: TRBJ2-7
v_gene: TRBV25-1

CDR3aa: CASNAGGPDEQFF
j_gene: TRBJ2-1
v_gene: TRBV19

CDR3aa: CASSYSGTRVYNEQFF
j_gene: TRBJ2-1
v_gene: TRBV6-2/TRBV6-3

CDR3aa: CAISVELTGELFF
j_gene: TRBJ2-2
v_gene: TRBV10-3

CDR3aa: CASSEALAGSSYEQYF
j_gene: TRBJ2-7
v_gene: TRBV2

CDR3aa: CASSVGLAVPYNEQFF
j_gene: TRBJ2-1
v_gene: TRBV9

CDR3aa: CASSPSGVGADTQYF
j_gene: TRBJ2-3
v_gene: TRBV5-4

CDR3aa: CASSRIEEQFF
j_gene: TRBJ2-1
v_gene: TRBV7-9

CDR3aa: CASSLLAGPDNEQFF
j_gene: TRBJ2-1
v_gene: TRBV27

CDR3aa: CASSSPGKGMNTEAFF
j_gene: TRBJ1-1
v_gene: TRBV5-4

CDR3aa: CASSQTGGEAFF
j_gene: TRBJ1-1
v_gene: TRBV7-8

CDR3aa: CASSQEAPVLTDTGELFF
j_gene: TRBJ2-2
v_gene: TRBV4-2

CDR3aa: CASSHGDRGSSGNQPQHF
j_gene: TRBJ1-5
v_gene: TRBV3-1/TRBV3-2

CDR3aa: CASSPGTSGRAGELFF
j_gene: TRBJ2-2
v_gene: TRBV5-4

CDR3aa: CASTRLAGSSTDTQYF
j_gene: TRBJ2-3
v_gene: TRBV2

CDR3aa: CSVELAAHNEQFF
j_gene: TRBJ2-1
v_gene: TRBV29-1

CDR3aa: CASSILAGLPDTQYF
j_gene: TRBJ2-3
v_gene: TRBV9

CDR3aa: CASSPRDRENEQFF
j_gene: TRBJ2-1
v_gene: TRBV18

CDR3aa: CASSREAAGTYGYTF
j_gene: TRBJ1-2
v_gene: TRBV18

CDR3aa: CASSQEIGSGINYGYTF
j_gene: TRBJ1-2
v_gene: TRBV4-1

CDR3aa: CASRNPGDGNQPQHF
j_gene: TRBJ1-5
v_gene: TRBV6-5

CDR3aa: CASSLRGNTEAFF
j_gene: TRBJ1-1
v_gene: TRBV7-3

CDR3aa: CASSLWDSGGYTF
j_gene: TRBJ1-2
v_gene: TRBV7-2

CDR3aa: CASISGSSYNEQFF
j_gene: TRBJ2-1
v_gene: TRBV6-5

CDR3aa: CASSTGTEKETQYF
j_gene: TRBJ2-5
v_gene: TRBV6-2/TRBV6-3

CDR3aa: CASSFSTGGVNTEAFF
j_gene: TRBJ1-1
v_gene: TRBV27

CDR3aa: CASSLQGTYTDTQYF
j_gene: TRBJ2-3
v_gene: TRBV11-2

CDR3aa: CASTSGSNNEQYF
j_gene: TRBJ2-7
v_gene: TRBV7-8

CDR3aa: CASSLRGNQVGGTDTQYF
j_gene: TRBJ2-3
v_gene: TRBV27

CDR3aa: CASSGSREYTSRYF
j_gene: TRBJ2-7
v_gene: TRBV5-6

CDR3aa: CASSLGIAGVGLDTQYF
j_gene: TRBJ2-3
v_gene: TRBV5-1

CDR3aa: CASSQGQGGQPQHF
j_gene: TRBJ1-5
v_gene: TRBV3-1/TRBV3-2

CDR3aa: CASSLSEGAQHF
j_gene: TRBJ1-5
v_gene: TRBV7-9

CDR3aa: CAWSLAGTSGRNEQFF
j_gene: TRBJ2-1
v_gene: TRBV30

CDR3aa: CASSKGQGKQETQYF
j_gene: TRBJ2-5
v_gene: TRBV5-8

CDR3aa: CASSEYLSYSNQPQHF
j_gene: TRBJ1-5
v_gene: TRBV2